Listed here is a single TCR beta chain. Its antigen is unidentified. Patients having uncontrolled infection, another autoimmune disease, pregnancy or lactation were not included. RNA transcripts gave rise to amplified TCR beta CDR3 regions. With the HTBI primer set, the TCR CDR3 went through a first round of RT-PCR. Using its own MiXCR run on the multiplex PCR reads, TCRdb lists one record per CDR3 protein. In the table there are about 380,000 distinct CDR3 sequences, approximately 18% of which are singletons. The record originates from a study of T cells in Graves' hyperthyroidism and ophthalmopathy. The overall study: Peripheral blood was acquired at first diagnosis, ahead of any therapy whatsoever.

General study results and limits: Ophthalmopathy was separated from stable hyperthyroidism by a 13 V-J model. Ophthalmopathy was model-predicted a median approximately six months pre-onset.

CDR3 size: 15 residues. The V end was cut by 1 base, the J end by 6 bases, with 17 bases between. Germline V lookup: CDR1 SGHRS, CDR2 YFSETQ. This chain uses TRBV5-1 with TRBJ2-7; the D call may be TRBD1 or TRBD2 (6 bases each). Sequenced: blood. This TCR derives from a man aged 18 to 35 with Graves' ophthalmopathy. The CDR3 DNA reads TGCGCCAGCAGCTTGACGGGGGCAGGGAAGCTCGAGCAGTACTTC. It is translated as CASSLTGAGKLEQYF.